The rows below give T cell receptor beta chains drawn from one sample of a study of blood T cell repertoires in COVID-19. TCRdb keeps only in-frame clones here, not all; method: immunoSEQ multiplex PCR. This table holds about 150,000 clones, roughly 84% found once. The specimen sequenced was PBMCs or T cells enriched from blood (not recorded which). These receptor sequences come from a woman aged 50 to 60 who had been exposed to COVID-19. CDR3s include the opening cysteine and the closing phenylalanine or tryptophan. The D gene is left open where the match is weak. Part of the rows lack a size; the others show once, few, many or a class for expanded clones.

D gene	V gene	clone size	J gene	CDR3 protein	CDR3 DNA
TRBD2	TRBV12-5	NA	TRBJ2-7	CASGRGTSISSYEQYF	TGTGCTAGTGGTCGGGGGACTAGCATTAGCTCCTACGAGCAGTACTTC
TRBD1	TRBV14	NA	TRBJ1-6	CASTTPRQGANSPLHF	TGTGCCAGCACCACTCCACGACAGGGGGCCAATTCACCCCTCCACTTT
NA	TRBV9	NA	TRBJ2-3	CASSVAGLADTDTQYF	TGTGCCAGCAGCGTAGCGGGTCTGGCTGACACAGATACGCAGTATTTT
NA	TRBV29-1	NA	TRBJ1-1	CSVSRGGTEAFF	TGCAGCGTTTCTCGGGGGGGTACTGAAGCTTTCTTT
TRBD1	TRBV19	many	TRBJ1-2	CASSIARGQTYGYTF	TGTGCCAGTAGTATCGCTAGGGGACAGACCTATGGCTACACCTTC
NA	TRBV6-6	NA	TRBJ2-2	CASSYSFGATAGELFF	TGTGCCAGCAGTTACTCGTTCGGAGCTACCGCCGGGGAGCTGTTTTTT
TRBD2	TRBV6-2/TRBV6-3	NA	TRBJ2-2	CASSYEAGGLNTGELFF	TGTGCCAGCAGTTACGAAGCGGGGGGTCTCAACACCGGGGAGCTGTTTTTT
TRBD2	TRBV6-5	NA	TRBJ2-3	CASSYGGGPTDTQYF	TGTGCCAGCAGTTACGGCGGGGGTCCCACAGATACGCAGTATTTT
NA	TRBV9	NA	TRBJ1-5	CASSGQGTSQPQHF	TGTGCCAGCAGCGGTCAGGGGACCTCTCAGCCCCAGCATTTT
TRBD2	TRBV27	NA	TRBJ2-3	CASSRERGGFVRTDTQYF	TGTGCCAGCAGTAGGGAGCGGGGGGGCTTCGTCCGCACAGATACGCAGTATTTT
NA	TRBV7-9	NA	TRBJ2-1	CASSLARAGPGEEQFF	TGTGCCAGCAGCTTAGCGCGGGCGGGCCCAGGGGAGGAGCAGTTCTTC
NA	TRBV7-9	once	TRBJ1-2	CASSPSDGAGNGYTF	TGTGCCAGCAGCCCATCTGACGGGGCGGGGAATGGCTACACCTTC
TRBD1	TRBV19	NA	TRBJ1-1	CASIIAGTANTEAFF	TGTGCCAGTATCATAGCCGGGACAGCGAACACTGAAGCTTTCTTT
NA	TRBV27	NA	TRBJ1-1	CASRLLEKNTEAFF	TGTGCCAGCAGACTATTGGAGAAGAACACTGAAGCTTTCTTT
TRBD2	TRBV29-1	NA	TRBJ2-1	CSVQGLREMEFF	TGCAGCGTCCAGGGATTGCGGGAGATGGAGTTCTTC
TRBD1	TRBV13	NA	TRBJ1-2	CASSLVRGRGLSNYGYTF	TGTGCCAGCAGCTTAGTTCGAGGCAGGGGGCTCTCTAACTATGGCTACACCTTC
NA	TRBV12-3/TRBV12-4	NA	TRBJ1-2	CASSLWGGRGYTF	TGTGCCAGCAGTTTATGGGGGGGGCGGGGCTACACCTTC
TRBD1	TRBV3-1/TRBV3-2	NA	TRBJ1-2	CASSQLQGSGYTF	TGTGCCAGCAGTCAATTACAGGGGAGCGGCTACACCTTC
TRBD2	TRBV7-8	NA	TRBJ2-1	CASNQGGGLAGKNEQFF	TGTGCCAGCAACCAAGGGGGGGGCTTAGCGGGGAAGAATGAGCAGTTCTTC
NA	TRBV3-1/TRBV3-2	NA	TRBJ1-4	CASSPPGVSGEKLFF	TGTGCCAGCAGCCCCCCGGGAGTATCTGGTGAAAAACTGTTTTTT
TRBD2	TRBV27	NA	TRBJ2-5	CASSSQTSAASQETQYF	TGTGCCAGCAGTTCTCAGACTAGCGCCGCCTCACAAGAGACCCAGTACTTC
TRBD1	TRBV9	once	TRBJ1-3	CASSVAPTGSGSGNTIYF	TGTGCCAGCAGCGTAGCCCCGACAGGGTCGGGCTCTGGAAACACCATATATTTT
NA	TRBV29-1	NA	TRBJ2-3	CSGFARGTDTQYF	TGCAGCGGATTTGCGAGGGGGACAGATACGCAGTATTTT
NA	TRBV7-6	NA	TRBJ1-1	CASSLSGGSNTEAFF	TGTGCCAGCAGCTTAAGTGGGGGCTCGAACACTGAAGCTTTCTTT
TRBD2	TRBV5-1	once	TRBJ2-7	CASSSSGDYEQYF	TGCGCCAGCTCTTCTAGCGGGGACTACGAGCAGTACTTC
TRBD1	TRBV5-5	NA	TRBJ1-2	CASSSGTANYGYTF	TGTGCCAGCAGCTCCGGGACAGCAAACTATGGCTACACCTTC
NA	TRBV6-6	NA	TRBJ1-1	CASSQKPTEAFF	TGTGCCAGCAGTCAGAAGCCCACTGAAGCTTTCTTT
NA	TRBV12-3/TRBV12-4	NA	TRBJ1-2	CASSTDRNYGYTF	TGTGCCAGCAGCACAGACAGGAACTATGGCTACACCTTC
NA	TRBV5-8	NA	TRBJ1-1	CASSLRAGAFF	TGTGCCAGCAGCTTGAGAGCTGGAGCTTTCTTT
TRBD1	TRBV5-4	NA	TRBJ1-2	CASRVDRGTSVSSYGYTF	TGTGCCAGCAGAGTCGACAGGGGTACTTCCGTCTCGTCGTATGGCTACACCTTC
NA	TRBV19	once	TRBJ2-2	CASRKATVHNTGELFF	TGTGCCAGTAGAAAGGCCACAGTCCACAACACCGGGGAGCTGTTTTTT
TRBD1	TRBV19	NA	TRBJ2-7	CASSLGDRAHEQYF	TGTGCCAGTAGCCTGGGGGACAGGGCCCACGAGCAGTACTTC
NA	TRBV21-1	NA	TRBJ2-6	CASSNHTCSGANVLTF	TGTGCCAGCAGCAATCACACCTGCTCTGGGGCCAACGTCCTGACTTTC
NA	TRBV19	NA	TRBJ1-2	CASRHVKAGANYGYTF	TGTGCCAGCAGACATGTAAAAGCGGGAGCAAACTATGGCTACACCTTC
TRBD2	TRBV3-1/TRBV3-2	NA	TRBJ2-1	CASSQRRGRTSGGAPYNEQFF	TGTGCCAGCAGCCAAAGAAGGGGTAGGACTAGCGGGGGGGCCCCCTACAATGAGCAGTTCTTC
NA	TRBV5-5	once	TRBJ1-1	CASSLGAWTEAFF	TGTGCCAGCAGCTTGGGGGCCTGGACTGAAGCTTTCTTT
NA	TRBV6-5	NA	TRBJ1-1	CASSYSPPTGTEAFF	TGTGCCAGTTCTTATAGCCCACCCACGGGGACTGAAGCTTTCTTT
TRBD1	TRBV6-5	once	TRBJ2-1	CASSYRDRGGYEQFF	TGTGCCAGCAGTTACCGGGACAGGGGAGGGTATGAGCAGTTCTTC
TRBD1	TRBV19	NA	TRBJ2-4	CASSMPQGLSDIQYF	TGTGCCAGTAGTATGCCACAGGGGCTTAGCGACATTCAGTACTTC
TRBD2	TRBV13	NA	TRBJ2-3	CASSTGRTSGSDTQYF	TGTGCCAGCAGCACTGGAAGGACTAGCGGGTCAGATACGCAGTATTTT